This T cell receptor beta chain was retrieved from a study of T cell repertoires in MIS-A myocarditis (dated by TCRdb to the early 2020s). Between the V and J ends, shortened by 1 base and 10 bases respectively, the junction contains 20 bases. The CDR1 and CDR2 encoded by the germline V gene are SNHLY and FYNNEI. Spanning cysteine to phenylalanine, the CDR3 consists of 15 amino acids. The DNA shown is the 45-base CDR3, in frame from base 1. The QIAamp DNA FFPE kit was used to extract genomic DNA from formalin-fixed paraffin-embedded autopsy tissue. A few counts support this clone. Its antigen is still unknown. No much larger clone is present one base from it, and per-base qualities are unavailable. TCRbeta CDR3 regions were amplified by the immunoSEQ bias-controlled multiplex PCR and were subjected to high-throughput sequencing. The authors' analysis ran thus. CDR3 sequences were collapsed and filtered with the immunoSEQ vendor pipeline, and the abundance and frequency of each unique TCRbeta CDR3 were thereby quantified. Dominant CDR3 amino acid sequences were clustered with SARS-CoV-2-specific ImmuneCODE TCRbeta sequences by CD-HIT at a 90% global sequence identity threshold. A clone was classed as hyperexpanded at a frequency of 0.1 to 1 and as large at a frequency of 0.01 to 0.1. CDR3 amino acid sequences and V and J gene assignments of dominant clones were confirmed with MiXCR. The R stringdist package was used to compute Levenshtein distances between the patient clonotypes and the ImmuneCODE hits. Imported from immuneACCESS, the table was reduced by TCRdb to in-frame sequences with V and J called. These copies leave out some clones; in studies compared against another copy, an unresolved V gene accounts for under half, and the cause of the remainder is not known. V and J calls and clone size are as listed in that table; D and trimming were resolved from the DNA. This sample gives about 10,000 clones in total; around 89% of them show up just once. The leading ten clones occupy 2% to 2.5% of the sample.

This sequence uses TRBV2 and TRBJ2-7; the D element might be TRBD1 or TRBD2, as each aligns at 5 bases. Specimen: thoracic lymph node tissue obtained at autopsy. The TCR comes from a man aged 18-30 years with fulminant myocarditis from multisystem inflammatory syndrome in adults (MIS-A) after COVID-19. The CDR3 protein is CASSEGGQGPYKQYF. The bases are TGTGCCAGCAGTGAAGGAGGGCAGGGACCTTACAAACAGTACTTC.